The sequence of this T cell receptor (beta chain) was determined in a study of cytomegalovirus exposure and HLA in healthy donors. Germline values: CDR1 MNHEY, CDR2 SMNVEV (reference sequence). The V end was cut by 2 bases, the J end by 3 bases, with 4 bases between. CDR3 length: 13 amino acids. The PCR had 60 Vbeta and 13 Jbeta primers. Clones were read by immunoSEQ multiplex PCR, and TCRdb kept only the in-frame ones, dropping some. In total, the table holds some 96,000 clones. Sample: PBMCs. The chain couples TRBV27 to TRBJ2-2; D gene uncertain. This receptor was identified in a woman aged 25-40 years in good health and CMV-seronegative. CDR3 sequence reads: CASSLPDTGELFF. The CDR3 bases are TGTGCCAGCAGTTTACCCGACACCGGGGAGCTGTTTTTT.